The 22 T cell receptor beta chains reported below all come from one sample, sequenced in a study of identical twins. TCRdb redid the calling of the 5' RACE reads with MiXCR, one entry per CDR3 protein. The sample yields about 660,000 distinct CDR3 sequences, 8.5% to 9.5% seen once. The sample was also reused in another study, on yellow fever vaccine responses in identical twins.

Sequencing was done on a sample of PBMCs. Every receptor here comes from a woman between 18 and 29 years old in good health.

The sample holds many counts of this clonotype. V gene TRBV7-9 combines with J gene TRBJ1-6; 12 bases agree with TRBD1. V lost 4 bases to trimming and J lost 5 bases; unmatched junction nucleotides: 6. Per germline, CDR1 SEHNR and CDR2 FQNEAQ (reference sequence). The CDR3 has 17 residues. Here the CDR3 DNA reads TGTGCCAGCAGCTCCGGGACAGGGGGCGCCAATAATTCACCCCTCCACTTT. Its translation is CASSSGTGGANNSPLHF.

The chain combines TRBV7-2 with TRBJ2-7; TRBD1 aligns across 7 bases. Germline loops: CDR1 SGHTA, CDR2 FQGNSA. The CDR3 loop spans 16 amino acids. Unmatched junction bases numbered 12, after V lost 4 bases and J lost 3 bases. CDR3 nucleotides: TGTGCCAGCAGCTCGCCACCCGGGACAGTTTACTACGAGCAGTACTTC. Residues: CASSSPPGTVYYEQYF.

A few counts support this clonotype. This chain connects TRBV3-1 to TRBJ2-1; D may be TRBD1 or TRBD2 (6 bases each). Germline CDR1 LGHDT, CDR2 YNNKEL (reference sequence). V lost 7 bases to trimming and J lost 7 bases, with 20 bases between them. The CDR3 extends over 15 amino acids. CDR3 protein: CASTSTGASGNEQFF. In DNA form, the CDR3 reads TGTGCCAGCACCTCCACGGGGGCCTCAGGGAATGAGCAGTTCTTC.

The rearrangement links TRBV7-2 to TRBJ1-1; D is possibly TRBD1 (6 bases). The V and J ends lost 0 bases and 4 bases respectively, with 15 bases between them. Germline V gives CDR1 SGHTA, CDR2 FQGNSA. The CDR3 length is 16 residues. DNA of the CDR3: TGTGCCAGCAGCTTAGCCATCGAACAGGGAACCACTGAAGCTTTCTTT. Translated: CASSLAIEQGTTEAFF.

This clonotype was recorded at least ten times. The genes are TRBV29-1 and TRBJ2-3; 7 positions agree with TRBD1. The CDR3 consists of 12 residues. Germline CDR1 is SQVTM and CDR2 is ANQGSEA. The CDR3 nucleotides read TGCGGGGGACAGACATCAGCAGATACGCAGTATTTT. Translation: CGGQTSADTQYF.

This clonotype has a handful of counts. The J gene is TRBJ1-1, the V gene TRBV11-2; no clear D gene. The CDR3 extends over 18 amino acids. V was clipped by 2 bases and J by 2 bases, with 21 bases between them. Germline V lookup: CDR1 SGHAT, CDR2 FQNNGV. The CDR3 region has the DNA TGTGCCAGCAGCTTAAGGTCCGACCTACTCGGGGTTAACACTGAAGCTTTCTTT. Protein sequence: CASSLRSDLLGVNTEAFF.

This clonotype has only a few counts. At one end the junction does not follow the germline gene, possibly because of a read error. This chain connects TRBV10-1 to TRBJ2-7; 12 bases agree with TRBD2. Per the germline V gene, CDR1 is WNHNN and CDR2 is SYGVQD (reference sequence). The CDR3 runs 16 residues. The CDR3 coding sequence is TGCGCTAGCAGTGAGGCGAGACTAGCGGGAGTTAACGAGCAGTACTTC. Protein: CASSEARLAGVNEQYF.

This clonotype was seen many times. The chain employs TRBV24-1 and TRBJ2-1; D gene ambiguous. Germline V gene sequence: CDR1 KGHDR, CDR2 SFDVKD. This CDR3 has 13 amino acids. Deletions cut 2 bases from V and 7 bases from J, with 8 bases between. The CDR3 nucleotides read TGTGCCACCAGTGATTCCGGACGTAATGAGCAGTTCTTC. This sequence encodes CATSDSGRNEQFF.

This chain links TRBV11-2 with TRBJ2-3; TRBD2 aligns across 11 bases. Germline CDR1 and CDR2: SGHAT and FQNNGV. The CDR3 totals 18 residues. V lost 4 bases and J lost 4; bases outside the gene matches: 13. The CDR3 reads CASSSLPPSGRSADTQYF. The DNA for the CDR3 is TGTGCCAGCAGCTCCCTTCCCCCTAGCGGGAGGAGCGCAGATACGCAGTATTTT. Variable domain in full (rest from reference TRBV11-2 and TRBJ2-3): EAGVAQSPRYKIIEKRQSVAFWCNPISGHATLYWYQQILGQGPKLLIQFQNNGVVDDSQLPKDRFSAERLKGVDSTLKIQPAKLEDSAVYLCASSSLPPSGRSADTQYFGPGTRLTVL.

This clonotype came up a few times. The rearrangement uses TRBV5-1 and TRBJ2-1; 11 bases map to TRBD2. The germline V gene encodes CDR1 SGHRS and CDR2 YFSETQ. With V trimmed by 4 bases and J by 7 bases, 13 bases remained unmatched. The CDR3 is 17 residues long. CDR3 residues: CASSHAGLAEPRNEQFF. In DNA, the CDR3 is TGCGCCAGCAGCCACGCGGGACTAGCGGAACCACGGAATGAGCAGTTCTTC. Complete variable domain (other parts from reference TRBV5-1 and TRBJ2-1): KAGVTQTPRYLIKTRGQQVTLSCSPISGHRSVSWYQQTPGQGLQFLFEYFSETQRNKGNFPGRFSGRQFSNSRSEMNVSTLELGDSALYLCASSHAGLAEPRNEQFFGPGTRLTVL.

This clonotype was observed at least ten times. The chain uses TRBV6-2 or TRBV6-3 and TRBJ2-5; a possible D gene is TRBD2 (6 bases). V was trimmed by 3 bases and J by 7 bases, leaving 9 bases between them. This CDR3 spans 12 amino acids. From germline, CDR1 is MNHEY and CDR2 SVGEGT. The CDR3: CASSYSGGTQYF. CDR3 nucleotide sequence: TGTGCCAGCAGTTATTCCGGGGGGACCCAGTACTTC.

This clonotype was detected a few times. The V gene is TRBV20-1, the J gene TRBJ2-3, with D tentatively TRBD2 (6 bases). V was trimmed by 5 bases and J by 2 bases, leaving 14 bases between them. The length of the CDR3 is 14 residues. CDR1 and CDR2 (germline): DFQATT, SNEGSKA (reference sequence). The CDR3 nucleotides are TGCAGTGCTTCGGGCGGGACGATCACAGATACGCAGTATTTT. Protein: CSASGGTITDTQYF.

The CDR3 nucleotides are TGTGCCATCAGGGGGGACAAGGGCTCCTACGAGCAGTACTTC. Its protein is CAIRGDKGSYEQYF. The gene calls are TRBV10-3 and TRBJ2-7; possibly TRBD1 for D (6 bases). Germline V gene data show CDR1 as ENHRY and CDR2 as SYGVKD. Trimming cost V 6 bases and J 0 bases, with 12 bases left between them. The CDR3 runs to 14 residues.

This clonotype appeared a few times. The rearrangement uses TRBV6-1 and TRBJ2-2; 14 positions match TRBD2. Per germline, CDR1 MNHNS and CDR2 SASEGT. V shed 6 bases and J 5 bases; nucleotides not matched to a gene: 5. The CDR3 contains 16 residues. The CDR3 reads CASRGLAGVRTGELFF. CDR3 nucleotides: TGTGCCAGCAGGGGACTAGCGGGAGTGCGGACCGGGGAGCTGTTTTTT.

This clonotype was picked up a small number of times. The rearrangement links TRBV6-5 to TRBJ1-1; the D gene is possibly TRBD1 (6 bases). Trimming stripped 8 bases from V and 6 bases from J, with 13 bases between. Germline V CDR1 and CDR2: MNHEY, SVGAGI. The CDR3 runs to 12 residues. The CDR3 nucleotides are TGTGCCAGCGGGATAGGGGGGGCTGAAGCTTTCTTT. Translated, it gives CASGIGGAEAFF.

The chain links TRBV29-1 to TRBJ2-1, with 7 bases matching TRBD2. Looked up from germline, CDR1 is SQVTM and CDR2 is ANQGSEA. The CDR3 length is 12 residues. With 7 bases clipped from V and 7 bases from J, the junction kept 7 bases outside the gene matches. For the CDR3, the DNA is TGCAGCGAAAGACTAGCAACGAATGAGCAGTTCTTC. It codes for CSERLATNEQFF.

The J gene is TRBJ2-3, the V gene TRBV10-1; D may be TRBD1 (6 bases). Looked up from germline, CDR1 is WNHNN and CDR2 is SYGVQD (reference sequence). Trimming shortened V by 2 bases and J by 2 bases, and 17 bases separated the two germline ends. This CDR3 spans 17 amino acids. The CDR3 loop is CASSESEGTPNTDTQYF. The CDR3 bases are TGCGCCAGCAGTGAGAGTGAAGGGACACCCAACACAGATACGCAGTATTTT.

This clonotype has just a few counts. The V and J genes are TRBV7-3 and TRBJ2-3; TRBD1 aligns across 11 bases. Germline V gene data show CDR1 as SGHTA and CDR2 as FQGTGA. The CDR3 covers 15 residues. V shed 5 bases, J shed 3 bases, and the junction held 4 bases outside the gene matches. CDR3 sequence reads: CASSRDRGGTDTQYF. CDR3 coding DNA: TGTGCCAGCAGCAGGGACAGGGGGGGGACAGATACGCAGTATTTT.

This clonotype has only a few counts. The CDR3 DNA sequence: TGTGCCACAGTACCCACCGGGACAGGGGTATACAATGAGCAGTTCTTC. Protein: CATVPTGTGVYNEQFF. The J gene is TRBJ2-1, the V gene TRBV6-1, with 10 nucleotides matching TRBD1. J lost 4 bases, V lost 10 bases, and 13 bases had no gene match. In germline, CDR1 is MNHNS, CDR2 SASEGT. This CDR3 is 16 amino acids long.

This clonotype has only a few counts. The chain joins TRBV20-1 to TRBJ2-1, with 7 bases identical to TRBD2. V shed 1 base and J 7 bases; nucleotides not matched to a gene: 10. This CDR3 is built from 15 residues. Germline CDR1 is DFQATT and CDR2 is SNEGSKA (reference sequence). CDR3 sequence: CSARVAGEEGNEQFF. The CDR3 nucleotides read TGCAGTGCTAGAGTCGCGGGAGAAGAAGGGAATGAGCAGTTCTTC.

This clonotype was picked up a small number of times. CDR3 amino acids: CASSFPRTGRYEQYF. The DNA for the CDR3 is TGTGCCAGCAGCTTTCCTAGGACAGGGCGCTACGAGCAGTACTTC. This rearrangement joins TRBV11-2 to TRBJ2-7; 8 positions agree with TRBD1. The germline V gene encodes CDR1 SGHAT and CDR2 FQNNGV. The CDR3 has 15 amino acids. V trimming: 3 bases; J trimming: 3 bases; junction bases outside the gene matches: 7.

This chain uses TRBV28 with TRBJ2-7; 7 bases are a match to TRBD2. J lost 2 bases, V lost 7 bases, and 11 bases had no gene match. The CDR3 length is 15 residues. Germline V gene lookup returns CDR1 MDHEN and CDR2 SYDVKM. The CDR3 nucleotides are TGTGCCAGCATACCGGGGGGAGGGCTAGCCTACGAGCAGTACTTC. Encoded protein: CASIPGGGLAYEQYF.